Below are 2 T cell receptor beta chains sequenced from a single sample in a study of blood T cell repertoires in COVID-19. Clones were sequenced by immunoSEQ multiplex PCR, and TCRdb holds only the in-frame ones, with some missing. The repertoire includes approximately 70,000 clones, 80% to 85% of them detected once, and 8.5% to 10% sits in the top ten. The sequenced sample was peripheral blood. These receptors all stem from a woman aged 80 or older with acute or convalescent COVID-19.

The chain couples TRBV5-6 to TRBJ2-4, with a weak D call TRBD1 (6 bases). The CDR3 totals 17 residues. CDR1 is SGHDT and CDR2 is YYEEEE in the germline V gene. Trimming removed 4 bases from V and 0 bases from J, with 17 bases in between. CDR3 protein: CASSQQGWDLAKNIQYF. The CDR3 coding sequence is TGTGCCAGCAGCCAACAGGGATGGGACCTAGCCAAAAACATTCAGTACTTC.

V and J are TRBV6-5 and TRBJ2-3; 8 nucleotides match TRBD1. The V gene's germline CDR1 is MNHEY and CDR2 SVGAGI. The CDR3 is 15 amino acids. J gave up 2 bases and V 7 bases, and 8 bases lay outside the gene matches. The CDR3 here is CASKRVTGVTDTQYF. The CDR3 region has the DNA TGTGCCAGCAAAAGAGTGACAGGGGTCACAGATACGCAGTATTTT.